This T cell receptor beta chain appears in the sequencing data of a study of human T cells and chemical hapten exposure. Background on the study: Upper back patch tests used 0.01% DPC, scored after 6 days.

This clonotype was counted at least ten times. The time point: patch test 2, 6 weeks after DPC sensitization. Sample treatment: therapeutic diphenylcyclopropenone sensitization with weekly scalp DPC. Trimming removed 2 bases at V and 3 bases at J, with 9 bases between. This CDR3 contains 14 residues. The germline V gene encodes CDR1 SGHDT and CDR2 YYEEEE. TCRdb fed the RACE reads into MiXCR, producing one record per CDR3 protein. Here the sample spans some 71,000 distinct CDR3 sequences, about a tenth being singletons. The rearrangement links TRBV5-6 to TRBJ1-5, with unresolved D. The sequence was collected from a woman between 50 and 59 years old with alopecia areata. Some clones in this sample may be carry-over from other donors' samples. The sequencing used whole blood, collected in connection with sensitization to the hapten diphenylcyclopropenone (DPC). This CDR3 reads CASSFAGNNQPQHF. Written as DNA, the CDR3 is TGTGCCAGCAGCTTTGCGGGGAACAATCAGCCCCAGCATTTT.